This TCR beta chain appears in the sequencing data of a study of T cells in Graves' hyperthyroidism and ophthalmopathy. Study-level information: Staff took peripheral blood when the initial diagnosis was made, before any treatment began. Study-wide results and limits: Onset of ophthalmopathy came a median approximately 6.5 months after the model predicted it.

About this clonotype: Antigen unknown.

The investigators amplified TCR beta CDR3 regions from RNA transcripts. During a first-round RT-PCR of the TCR CDR3, the HTBI primer set was used. Via MiXCR, TCRdb re-called the multiplex PCR reads, giving one row per CDR3 protein. The sample has a few hundred thousand distinct CDR3 sequences, about 17% seen once. Trimming took 4 bases from V and 5 from J, leaving 15 bases between them. Germline V gene sequence: CDR1 SGHNT, CDR2 YYREEE (reference sequence). The CDR3 contains 14 residues. V gene TRBV5-4 combines with J gene TRBJ2-5, with a tentative D call TRBD2 (6 bases). The TCR originated in a woman in her sixties or seventies with Graves' ophthalmopathy. Specimen: blood. The CDR3 coding sequence is TGTGCCAGCAGCGCCGGCGGGGCTTTGGAGACCCAGTACTTC. The encoded protein is CASSAGGALETQYF. Combining the CDR3 with reference TRBV5-4 and TRBJ2-5 gives the whole variable domain ETGVTQSPTHLIKTRGQQVTLRCSSQSGHNTVSWYQQALGQGPQFIFQYYREEENGRGNFPPRFSGLQFPNYSSELNVNALELDDSALYLCASSAGGALETQYFGPGTRLLVL.